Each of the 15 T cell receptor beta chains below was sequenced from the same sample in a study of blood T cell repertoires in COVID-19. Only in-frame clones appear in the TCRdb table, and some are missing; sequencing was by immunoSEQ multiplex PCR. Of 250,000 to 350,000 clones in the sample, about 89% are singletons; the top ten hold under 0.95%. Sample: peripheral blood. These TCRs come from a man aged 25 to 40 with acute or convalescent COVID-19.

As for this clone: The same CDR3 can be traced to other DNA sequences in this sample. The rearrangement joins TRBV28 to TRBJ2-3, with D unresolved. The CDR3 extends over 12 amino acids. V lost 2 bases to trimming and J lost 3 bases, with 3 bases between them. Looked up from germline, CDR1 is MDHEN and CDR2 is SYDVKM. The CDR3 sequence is CASSLLTDTQYF. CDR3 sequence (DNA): TGTGCCAGCAGTTTACTGACAGATACGCAGTATTTT.

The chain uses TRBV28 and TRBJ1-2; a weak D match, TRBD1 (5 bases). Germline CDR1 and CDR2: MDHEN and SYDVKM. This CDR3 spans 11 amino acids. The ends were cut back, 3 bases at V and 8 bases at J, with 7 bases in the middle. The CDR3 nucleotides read TGTGCCAGCAGTTTCCAGGGCGGCTACACCTTC. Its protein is CASSFQGGYTF.

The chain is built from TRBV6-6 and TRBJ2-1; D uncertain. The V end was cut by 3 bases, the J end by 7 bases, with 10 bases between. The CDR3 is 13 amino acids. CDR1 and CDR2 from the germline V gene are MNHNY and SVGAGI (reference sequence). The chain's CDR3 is CASSYRVENEQFF. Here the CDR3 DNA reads TGTGCCAGCAGTTATCGTGTAGAGAATGAGCAGTTCTTC.

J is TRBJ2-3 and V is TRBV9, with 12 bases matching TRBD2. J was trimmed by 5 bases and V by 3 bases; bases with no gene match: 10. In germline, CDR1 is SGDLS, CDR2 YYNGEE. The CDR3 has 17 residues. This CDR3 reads CASSGGTSGWGRDTQYF. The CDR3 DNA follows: TGTGCCAGCAGCGGGGGGACTAGCGGGTGGGGTCGAGATACGCAGTATTTT.

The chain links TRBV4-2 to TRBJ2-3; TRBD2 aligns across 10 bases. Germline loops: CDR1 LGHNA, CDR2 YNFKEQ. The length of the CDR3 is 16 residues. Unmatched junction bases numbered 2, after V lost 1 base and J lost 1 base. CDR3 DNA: TGTGCCAGCAGCCAAGCCGGGACTAGCGGCACAGATACGCAGTATTTT. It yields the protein CASSQAGTSGTDTQYF.

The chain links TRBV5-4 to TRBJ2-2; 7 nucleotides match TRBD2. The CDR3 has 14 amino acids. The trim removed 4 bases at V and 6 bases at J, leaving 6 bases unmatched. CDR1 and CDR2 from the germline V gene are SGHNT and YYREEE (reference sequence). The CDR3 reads CASSAGGLAGELFF. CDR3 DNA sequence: TGTGCCAGCAGCGCCGGGGGGTTGGCCGGGGAGCTGTTTTTT.

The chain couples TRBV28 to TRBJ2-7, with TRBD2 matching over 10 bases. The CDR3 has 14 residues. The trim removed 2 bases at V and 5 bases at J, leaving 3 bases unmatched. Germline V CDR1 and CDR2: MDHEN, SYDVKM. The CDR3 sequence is CASSLLAGVDEQYF. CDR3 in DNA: TGTGCCAGCAGTTTACTAGCGGGAGTTGACGAGCAGTACTTC.

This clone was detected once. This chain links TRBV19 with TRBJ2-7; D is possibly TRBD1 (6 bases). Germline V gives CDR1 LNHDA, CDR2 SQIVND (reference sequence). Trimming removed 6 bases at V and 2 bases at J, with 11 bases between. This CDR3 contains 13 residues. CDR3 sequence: CASSRDNAYEQYF. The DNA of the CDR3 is TGTGCCAGTAGCCGGGACAATGCCTACGAGCAGTACTTC.

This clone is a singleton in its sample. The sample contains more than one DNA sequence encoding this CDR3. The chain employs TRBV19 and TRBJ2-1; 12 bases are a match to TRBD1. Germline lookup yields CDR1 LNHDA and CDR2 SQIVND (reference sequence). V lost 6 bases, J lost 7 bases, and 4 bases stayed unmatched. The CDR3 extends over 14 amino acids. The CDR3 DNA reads TGTGCCAGTAGCCGGGACAGGGGGCTTAATGAGCAGTTCTTC. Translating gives CASSRDRGLNEQFF. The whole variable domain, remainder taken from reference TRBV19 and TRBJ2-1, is DGGITQSPKYLFRKEGQNVTLSCEQNLNHDAMYWYRQDPGQGLRLIYYSQIVNDFQKGDIAEGYSVSREKKESFPLTVTSAQKNPTAFYLCASSRDRGLNEQFFGPGTRLTVL.

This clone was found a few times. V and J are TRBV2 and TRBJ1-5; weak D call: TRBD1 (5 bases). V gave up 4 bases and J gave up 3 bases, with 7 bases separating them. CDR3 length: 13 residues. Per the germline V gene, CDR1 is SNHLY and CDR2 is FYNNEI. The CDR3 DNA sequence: TGTGCCAGCAGTGGACAGTTCAATCAGCCCCAGCATTTT. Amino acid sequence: CASSGQFNQPQHF.

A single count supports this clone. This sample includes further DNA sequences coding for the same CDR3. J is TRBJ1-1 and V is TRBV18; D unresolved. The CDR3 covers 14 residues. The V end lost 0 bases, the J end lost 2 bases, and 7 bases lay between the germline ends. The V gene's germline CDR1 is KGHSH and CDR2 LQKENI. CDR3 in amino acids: CASSPPRGNTEAFF. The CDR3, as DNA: TGTGCCAGCTCACCACCCCGGGGTAACACTGAAGCTTTCTTT.

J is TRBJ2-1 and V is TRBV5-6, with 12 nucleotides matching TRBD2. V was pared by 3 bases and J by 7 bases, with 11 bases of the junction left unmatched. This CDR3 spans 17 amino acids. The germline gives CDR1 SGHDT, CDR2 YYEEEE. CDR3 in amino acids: CASSSARLAGGPNEQFF. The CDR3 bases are TGTGCCAGCAGCTCCGCACGGCTAGCGGGGGGGCCGAATGAGCAGTTCTTC.

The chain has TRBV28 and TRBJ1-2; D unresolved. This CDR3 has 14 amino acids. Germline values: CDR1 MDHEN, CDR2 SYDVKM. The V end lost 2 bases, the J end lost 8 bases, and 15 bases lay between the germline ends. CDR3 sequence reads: CASSLARRQEGYTF. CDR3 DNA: TGTGCCAGCAGTTTAGCCCGACGTCAGGAAGGCTACACCTTC.

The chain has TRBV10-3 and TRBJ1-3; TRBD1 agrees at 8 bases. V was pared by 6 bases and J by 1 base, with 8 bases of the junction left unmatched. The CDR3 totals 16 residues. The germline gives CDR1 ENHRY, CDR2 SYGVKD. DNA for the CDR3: TGTGCCATCAGCCCAGGGGGCGCGAAATCTGGAAACACCATATATTTT. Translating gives CAISPGGAKSGNTIYF.

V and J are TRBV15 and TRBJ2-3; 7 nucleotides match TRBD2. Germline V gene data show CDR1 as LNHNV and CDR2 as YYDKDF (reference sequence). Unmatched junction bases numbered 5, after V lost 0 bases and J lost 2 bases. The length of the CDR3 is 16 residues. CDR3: CATSRDPGGPTDTQYF. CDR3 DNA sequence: TGTGCCACCAGCAGAGATCCGGGAGGCCCCACAGATACGCAGTATTTT. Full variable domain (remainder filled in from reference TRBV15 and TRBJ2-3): DAMVIQNPRYQVTQFGKPVTLSCSQTLNHNVMYWYQQKSSQAPKLLFHYYDKDFNNEADTPDNFQSRRPNTSFCFLDIRSPGLGDTAMYLCATSRDPGGPTDTQYFGPGTRLTVL.